Listed below are T cell receptor beta chains from one sample, sequenced in a study of blood T cell repertoires in COVID-19. Profiled with immunoSEQ multiplex PCR; TCRdb holds only in-frame clones, not every one. The sample yields 250,000 to 300,000 clones, under 95% seen once. Sequenced input: PBMCs or T cells enriched from blood (not recorded which). These receptors came from a middle-aged woman with acute COVID-19. CDR3s include the opening cysteine and the closing phenylalanine or tryptophan. The D gene is left open where the match is weak.

j_call,d_call,v_call,cdr3_aa,cdr3_nt
TRBJ2-3,TRBD2,TRBV18,CASSPTGGLAGTDTQYF,TGTGCCAGCTCACCCACCGGGGGACTAGCGGGAACAGATACGCAGTATTTT
TRBJ1-1,NA,TRBV9,CASSAVGGALASEAFF,TGTGCCAGCAGCGCCGTAGGGGGGGCCTTGGCGTCGGAAGCTTTCTTT
TRBJ2-7,NA,TRBV5-1,CASSAHDYEQYF,TGCGCCAGCAGCGCACACGATTACGAGCAGTACTTC
TRBJ1-1,TRBD1,TRBV6-5,CASSDQGAMGTEAFF,TGTGCCAGCAGCGATCAGGGGGCGATGGGCACTGAAGCTTTCTTT
TRBJ1-2,NA,TRBV19,CASSRDLDRRRYGYTF,TGTGCCAGTAGTAGAGATTTGGACAGACGTCGCTATGGCTACACCTTC
TRBJ1-6,NA,TRBV27,CASSLTPRFSPLHF,TGTGCCAGCAGTTTAACGCCGCGGTTTTCGCCCCTCCACTTT
TRBJ2-7,TRBD2,TRBV19,CASSLRLAGEREYEQYF,TGTGCCAGTAGTCTTCGACTAGCGGGAGAAAGGGAGTACGAGCAGTACTTC
TRBJ2-5,TRBD2,TRBV4-1,CASSQEPTSGGTETQYF,TGCGCCAGCAGCCAAGAGCCGACTAGCGGGGGGACGGAGACCCAGTACTTC
TRBJ1-1,TRBD1,TRBV5-1,CASSFKTGGTEAFF,TGCGCCAGCAGCTTTAAGACAGGGGGCACTGAAGCTTTCTTT
TRBJ2-4,TRBD2,TRBV25-1,CASKTTSGVQYF,TGTGCCAGCAAGACCACTAGCGGGGTTCAGTACTTC
TRBJ2-2,NA,TRBV20-1,CSASRAGRATGELFF,TGCAGTGCTAGTAGGGCGGGACGTGCCACCGGGGAGCTGTTTTTT
TRBJ2-1,NA,TRBV11-2,CASSPAQDEQFF,TGTGCCAGCAGCCCTGCCCAGGATGAGCAGTTCTTC
TRBJ2-1,TRBD1,TRBV10-3,CAISSTSGTGGLRVHEQFF,TGTGCCATCAGTTCCACTTCCGGGACAGGGGGCCTACGGGTCCACGAGCAGTTCTTC
TRBJ1-4,TRBD1,TRBV24-1,CATSAGGQGPSNEKLFF,TGTGCCACCAGTGCCGGGGGACAGGGGCCATCTAATGAAAAACTGTTTTTT
TRBJ2-4,TRBD1,TRBV18,CASSPDRGGNIQYF,TGTGCCAGCTCACCGGACAGGGGAGGGAACATTCAGTACTTC
TRBJ1-2,NA,TRBV12-3/TRBV12-4,CASSLSRNYGYTF,TGTGCCAGCAGTTTATCCCGGAACTATGGCTACACCTTC
TRBJ2-7,NA,TRBV10-2,CASSEGEDEQYF,TGCGCCAGCAGTGAGGGGGAGGACGAGCAGTACTTC
TRBJ2-5,NA,TRBV7-2,CASSLGRAETQYF,TGTGCCAGCAGCTTGGGCAGGGCAGAGACCCAGTACTTC
TRBJ1-4,TRBD1,TRBV29-1,CSAIDRGNEKLFF,TGCAGCGCCATCGACAGGGGCAATGAAAAACTGTTTTTT
TRBJ2-1,TRBD2,TRBV4-3,CASSQAFLAGVDEQFF,TGCGCCAGCAGCCAAGCTTTCCTAGCGGGAGTGGATGAGCAGTTCTTC
TRBJ1-6,NA,TRBV30,CAWSVPRGILHF,TGTGCCTGGAGTGTACCAAGGGGAATACTCCACTTT
TRBJ1-6,NA,TRBV3-1/TRBV3-2,CASSGTGNSPLHF,TGTGCCAGCAGTGGCACAGGGAATTCACCCCTCCACTTT
TRBJ2-1,TRBD2,TRBV4-1,CASSQGTSSGYNEQFF,TGCGCCAGCAGCCAAGGGACTAGCTCTGGCTACAATGAGCAGTTCTTC
TRBJ2-2,TRBD2,TRBV29-1,CSVAGGARELFF,TGCAGCGTGGCGGGGGGGGCTAGGGAGCTGTTTTTT
TRBJ1-6,NA,TRBV19,CASSIDVPGSYNSPLHF,TGTGCCAGTAGTATAGATGTGCCGGGATCCTATAATTCACCCCTCCACTTT
TRBJ1-2,NA,TRBV28,CASSLWGGISPLSFYGYTF,TGTGCCAGCAGTTTATGGGGGGGGATTTCCCCACTATCCTTCTATGGCTACACCTTC
TRBJ2-5,TRBD1,TRBV9,CASSAWTGSQETQYF,TGTGCCAGCAGCGCCTGGACAGGCTCCCAAGAGACCCAGTACTTC
TRBJ2-3,TRBD1,TRBV24-1,CATSDFGTGHDTQYF,TGTGCCACCAGTGATTTTGGGACAGGGCACGATACGCAGTATTTT